This TCR beta chain was recovered during a study of shared clonotypes between healthy human individuals. The authors split each subset's genomic DNA evenly across several immunoSEQ plates. Sequencing was performed with immunoSEQ multiplex PCR; in TCRdb, only in-frame clones are kept and a portion is missing. The sample yields hundreds of thousands of clones, about 96% seen once. V lost 5 bases and J lost 3, with 19 bases in between. Per germline, CDR1 PRHDT and CDR2 FYEKMQ (reference sequence). This CDR3 has 16 residues. The naive CD8 fraction comprised CD45RO-negative cells positively selected for CCR7 and excluded terminally differentiated effector memory CD45RA+ cells.

The sequencing sample was made of naive CD8+ T cells sorted from blood. This TCR came from a woman in her 30s in good health. The chain links TRBV13 to TRBJ1-1; D possibly corresponds to TRBD1 (5 bases). The CDR3 sequence: CASSHPEGPGDTEAFF. The CDR3 DNA follows: TGTGCCAGCAGCCACCCTGAGGGGCCGGGCGACACTGAAGCTTTCTTT.